This T cell receptor beta chain was identified during a study of blood T cell repertoires in COVID-19. Study as a whole: Specimens from acute and convalescent COVID-19 originated in the United States, Italy and Spain. T cells, B-cell-depleted T cells, or PBMCs provided the cDNA or gDNA that served as material.

The authors' processing: By means of reference gene primer amplification, nucleated cell counts were estimated. TCRdb's copy holds only in-frame clones and misses some; the assay was immunoSEQ multiplex PCR. The V and J calls and clone size were taken over from that table, and D and trimming were inferred from the DNA. The profile shows 130,000 or so clones, 88% of them singletons. The sequenced sample was peripheral blood. The receptor comes from an older man with active COVID-19.

CDR3 loop: CATSTGGVSQPQHF. Here the CDR3 DNA reads TGTGCCACCAGCACGGGGGGTGTTAGTCAGCCCCAGCATTTT. The chain uses TRBV15 and TRBJ1-5; possibly TRBD1 for D (5 bases). CDR1 LNHNV and CDR2 YYDKDF come from the germline V gene (reference sequence). V was clipped by 4 bases and J by 6 bases, with 13 bases between them. The CDR3 consists of 14 residues.